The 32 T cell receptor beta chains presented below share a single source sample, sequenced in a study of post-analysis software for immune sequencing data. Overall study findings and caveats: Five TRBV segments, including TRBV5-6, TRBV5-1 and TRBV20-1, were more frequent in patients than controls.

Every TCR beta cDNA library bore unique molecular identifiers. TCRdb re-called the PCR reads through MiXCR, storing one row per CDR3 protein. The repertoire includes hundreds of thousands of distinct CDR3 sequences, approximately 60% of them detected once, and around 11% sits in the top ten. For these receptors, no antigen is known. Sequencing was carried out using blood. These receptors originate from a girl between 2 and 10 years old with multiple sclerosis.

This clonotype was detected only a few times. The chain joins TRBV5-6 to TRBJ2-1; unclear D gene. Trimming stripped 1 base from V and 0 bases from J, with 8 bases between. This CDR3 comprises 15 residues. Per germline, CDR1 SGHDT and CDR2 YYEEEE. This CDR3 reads CASSLRTGSYNEQFF. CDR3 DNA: TGTGCCAGCAGCTTGAGGACGGGCTCCTACAATGAGCAGTTCTTC. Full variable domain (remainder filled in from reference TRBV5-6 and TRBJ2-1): DAGVTQSPTHLIKTRGQQVTLRCSPKSGHDTVSWYQQALGQGPQFIFQYYEEEERQRGNFPDRFSGHQFPNYSSELNVNALLLGDSALYLCASSLRTGSYNEQFFGPGTRLTVL.

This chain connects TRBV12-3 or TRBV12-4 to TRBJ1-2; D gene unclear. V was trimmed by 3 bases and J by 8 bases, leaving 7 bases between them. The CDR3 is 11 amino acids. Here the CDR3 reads CASSFVEGYTF. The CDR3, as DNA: TGTGCCAGCAGTTTCGTCGAGGGCTACACCTTC.

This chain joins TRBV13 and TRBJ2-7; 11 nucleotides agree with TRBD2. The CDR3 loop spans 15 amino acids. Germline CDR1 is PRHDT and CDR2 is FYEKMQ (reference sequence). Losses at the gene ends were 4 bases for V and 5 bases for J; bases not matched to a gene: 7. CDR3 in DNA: TGTGCCAGCAGCTCAGTAGCGGGAGGGCGAGACGAGCAGTACTTC. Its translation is CASSSVAGGRDEQYF.

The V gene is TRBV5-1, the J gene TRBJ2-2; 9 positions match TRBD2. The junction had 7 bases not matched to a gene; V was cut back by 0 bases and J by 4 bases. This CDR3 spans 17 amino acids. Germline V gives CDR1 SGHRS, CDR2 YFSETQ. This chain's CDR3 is CASSLVAGAKITGELFF. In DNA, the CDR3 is TGCGCCAGCAGCTTGGTAGCGGGAGCGAAGATCACCGGGGAGCTGTTTTTT. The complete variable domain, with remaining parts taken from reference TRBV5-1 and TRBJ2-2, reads KAGVTQTPRYLIKTRGQQVTLSCSPISGHRSVSWYQQTPGQGLQFLFEYFSETQRNKGNFPGRFSGRQFSNSRSEMNVSTLELGDSALYLCASSLVAGAKITGELFFGEGSRLTVL.

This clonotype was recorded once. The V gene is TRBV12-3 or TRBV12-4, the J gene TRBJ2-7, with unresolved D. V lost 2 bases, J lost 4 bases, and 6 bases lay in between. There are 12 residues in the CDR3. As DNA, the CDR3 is TGTGCCAGCAGTTTATCGGAGTACGAGCAGTACTTC. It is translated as CASSLSEYEQYF.

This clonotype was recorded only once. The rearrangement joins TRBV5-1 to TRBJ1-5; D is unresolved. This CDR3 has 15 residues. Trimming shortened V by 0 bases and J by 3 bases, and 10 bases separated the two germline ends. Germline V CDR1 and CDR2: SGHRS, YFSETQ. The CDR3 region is CASSLDGPPNQPQHF. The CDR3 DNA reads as TGCGCCAGCAGCTTGGACGGCCCGCCCAATCAGCCCCAGCATTTT.

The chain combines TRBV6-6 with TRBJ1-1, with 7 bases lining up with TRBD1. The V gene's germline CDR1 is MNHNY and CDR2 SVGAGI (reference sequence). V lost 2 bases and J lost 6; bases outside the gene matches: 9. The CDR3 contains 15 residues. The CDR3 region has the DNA TGTGCCAGCAGTTACCTCGCAGGGGGGCTCCCTGAAGCTTTCTTT. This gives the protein CASSYLAGGLPEAFF.

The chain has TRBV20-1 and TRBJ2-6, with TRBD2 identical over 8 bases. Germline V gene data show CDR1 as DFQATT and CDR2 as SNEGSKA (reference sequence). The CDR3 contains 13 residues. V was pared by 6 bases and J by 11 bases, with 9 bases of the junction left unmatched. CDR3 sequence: CSARPAGGHVLTF. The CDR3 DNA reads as TGCAGTGCGCGGCCTGCGGGAGGCCACGTCCTGACTTTC.

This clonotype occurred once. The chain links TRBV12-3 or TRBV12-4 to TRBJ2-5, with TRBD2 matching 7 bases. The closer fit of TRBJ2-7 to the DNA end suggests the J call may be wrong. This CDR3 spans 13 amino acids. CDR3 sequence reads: CASSLDTSVEQYF. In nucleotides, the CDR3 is TGTGCCAGCAGTTTAGACACTAGCGTCGAGCAGTACTTC.

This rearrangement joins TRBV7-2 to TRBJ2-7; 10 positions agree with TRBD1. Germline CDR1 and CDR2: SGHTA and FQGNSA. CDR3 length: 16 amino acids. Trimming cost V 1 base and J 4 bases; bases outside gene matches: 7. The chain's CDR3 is CASSLVGTGVGYEQYF. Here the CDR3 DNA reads TGTGCCAGCAGCTTAGTAGGGACAGGGGTTGGGTACGAGCAGTACTTC.

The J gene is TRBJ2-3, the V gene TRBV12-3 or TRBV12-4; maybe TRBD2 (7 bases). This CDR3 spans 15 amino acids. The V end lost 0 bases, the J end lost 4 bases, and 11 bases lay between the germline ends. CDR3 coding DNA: TGTGCCAGCAGTTTAGCGGGGGGGCCCGCAGATACGCAGTATTTT. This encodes CASSLAGGPADTQYF.

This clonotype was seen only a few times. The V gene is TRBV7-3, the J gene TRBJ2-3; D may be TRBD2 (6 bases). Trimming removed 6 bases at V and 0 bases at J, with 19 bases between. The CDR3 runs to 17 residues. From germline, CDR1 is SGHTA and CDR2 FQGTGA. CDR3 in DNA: TGTGCCAGCAGTCGAAGCGGGCAGGTAGCTAGCACAGATACGCAGTATTTT. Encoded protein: CASSRSGQVASTDTQYF.

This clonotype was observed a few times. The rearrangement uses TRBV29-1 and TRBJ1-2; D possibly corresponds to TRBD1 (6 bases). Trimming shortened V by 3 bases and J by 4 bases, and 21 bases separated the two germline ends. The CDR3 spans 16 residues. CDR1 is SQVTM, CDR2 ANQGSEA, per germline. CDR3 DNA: TGCAGCGTTGATCCGGTGGGGGCGGCGAGATTCTATGGCTACACCTTC. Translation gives CSVDPVGAARFYGYTF.

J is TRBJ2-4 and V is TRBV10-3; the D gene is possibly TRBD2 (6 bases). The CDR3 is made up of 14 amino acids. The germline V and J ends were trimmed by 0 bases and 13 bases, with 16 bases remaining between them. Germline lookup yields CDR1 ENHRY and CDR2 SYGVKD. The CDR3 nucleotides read TGTGCCATCAGTGAGTCTTGGAGGGCGAGGGAGCAGTACTTC. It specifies CAISESWRAREQYF.

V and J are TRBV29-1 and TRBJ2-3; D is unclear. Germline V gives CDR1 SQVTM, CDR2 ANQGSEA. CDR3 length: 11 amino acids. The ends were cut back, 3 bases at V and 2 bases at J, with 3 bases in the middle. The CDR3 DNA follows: TGCAGCGTTGACCCCACAGATACGCAGTATTTT. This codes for CSVDPTDTQYF.

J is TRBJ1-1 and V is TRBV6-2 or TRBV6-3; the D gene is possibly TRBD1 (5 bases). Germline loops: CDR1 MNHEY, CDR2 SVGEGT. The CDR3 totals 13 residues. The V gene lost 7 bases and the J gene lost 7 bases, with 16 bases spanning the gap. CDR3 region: CASTSRGTGEAFF. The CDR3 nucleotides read TGTGCCAGCACCTCTCGCGGCACAGGTGAAGCTTTCTTT.

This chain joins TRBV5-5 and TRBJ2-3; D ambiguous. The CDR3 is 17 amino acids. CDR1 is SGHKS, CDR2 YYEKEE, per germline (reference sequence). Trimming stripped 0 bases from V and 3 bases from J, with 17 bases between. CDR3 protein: CASSLAPAALRTDTQYF. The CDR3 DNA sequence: TGTGCCAGCAGCTTGGCCCCGGCCGCCCTAAGGACAGATACGCAGTATTTT.

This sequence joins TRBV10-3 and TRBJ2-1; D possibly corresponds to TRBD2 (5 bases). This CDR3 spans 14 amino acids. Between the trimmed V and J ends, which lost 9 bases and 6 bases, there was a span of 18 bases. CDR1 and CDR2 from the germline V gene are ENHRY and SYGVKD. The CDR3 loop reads CAIKTISSGNEQFF. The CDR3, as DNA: TGTGCCATAAAGACTATCTCGTCGGGCAATGAGCAGTTCTTC.

CDR3 in amino acids: CASSRDREAYEQYF. DNA for the CDR3: TGTGCCAGCAGCAGGGACAGGGAAGCCTACGAGCAGTACTTC. The chain is built from TRBV6-6 and TRBJ2-7, with 9 bases that match TRBD1. The junction had 5 bases not matched to a gene; V was cut back by 6 bases and J by 2 bases. The CDR3 has 14 residues. Germline V CDR1 and CDR2: MNHNY, SVGAGI (reference sequence).

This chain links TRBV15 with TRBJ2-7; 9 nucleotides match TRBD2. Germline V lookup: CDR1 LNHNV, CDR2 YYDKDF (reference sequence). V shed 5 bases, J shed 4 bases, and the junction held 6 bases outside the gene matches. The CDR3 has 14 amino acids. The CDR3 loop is CATSGGTSPYEQYF. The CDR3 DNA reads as TGTGCCACCAGCGGGGGGACTAGCCCGTACGAGCAGTACTTC. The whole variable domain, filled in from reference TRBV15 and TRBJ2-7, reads DAMVIQNPRYQVTQFGKPVTLSCSQTLNHNVMYWYQQKSSQAPKLLFHYYDKDFNNEADTPDNFQSRRPNTSFCFLDIRSPGLGDTAMYLCATSGGTSPYEQYFGPGTRLTVT.

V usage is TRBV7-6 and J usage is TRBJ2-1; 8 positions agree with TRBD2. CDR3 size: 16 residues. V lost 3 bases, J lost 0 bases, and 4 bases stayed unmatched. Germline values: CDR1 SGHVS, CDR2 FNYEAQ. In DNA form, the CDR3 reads TGTGCCAGCAGCTTCGGTGCGGGGGGCTCCTACAATGAGCAGTTCTTC. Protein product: CASSFGAGGSYNEQFF.

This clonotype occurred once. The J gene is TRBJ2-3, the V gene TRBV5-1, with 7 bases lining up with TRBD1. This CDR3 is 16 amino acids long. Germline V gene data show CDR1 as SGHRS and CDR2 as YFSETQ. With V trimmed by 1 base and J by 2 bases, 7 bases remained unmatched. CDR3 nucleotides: TGCGCCAGCAGCTTGTTTGAGGGGGCCCCCACAGATACGCAGTATTTT. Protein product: CASSLFEGAPTDTQYF.

CDR3 region: CASSWTRGYNEQFF. DNA for the CDR3: TGTGCCAGCAGCTGGACTAGGGGCTACAATGAGCAGTTCTTC. V gene TRBV7-2 combines with J gene TRBJ2-1; 7 nucleotides agree with TRBD2. Germline assignment: CDR1 SGHTA and CDR2 FQGNSA. CDR3 size: 14 residues. Losses at the gene ends were 4 bases for V and 3 bases for J; bases not matched to a gene: 3.

In DNA form, the CDR3 reads TGTGCCAGCAGTTTAAGACCCGATTGGTACTCTGGGGCCAACGTCCTGACTTTC. Amino acid sequence: CASSLRPDWYSGANVLTF. The chain has TRBV12-3 or TRBV12-4 and TRBJ2-6; no firm D call. CDR3 length equals 18 residues. V dropped 2 bases and J dropped 0 bases, with 14 bases sitting between them.

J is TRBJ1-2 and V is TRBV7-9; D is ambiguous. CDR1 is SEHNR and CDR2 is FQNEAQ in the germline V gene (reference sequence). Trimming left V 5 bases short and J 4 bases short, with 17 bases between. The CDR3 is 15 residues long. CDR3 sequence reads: CASSPSGRSSYGYTF. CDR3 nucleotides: TGTGCCAGCAGCCCCTCGGGCAGGAGTAGCTATGGCTACACCTTC.

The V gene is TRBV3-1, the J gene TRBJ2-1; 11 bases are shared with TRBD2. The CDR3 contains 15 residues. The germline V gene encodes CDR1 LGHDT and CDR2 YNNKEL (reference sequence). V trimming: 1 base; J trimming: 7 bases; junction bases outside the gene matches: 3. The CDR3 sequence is CASSQALAGDNEQFF. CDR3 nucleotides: TGTGCCAGCAGCCAAGCACTAGCGGGAGATAATGAGCAGTTCTTC.

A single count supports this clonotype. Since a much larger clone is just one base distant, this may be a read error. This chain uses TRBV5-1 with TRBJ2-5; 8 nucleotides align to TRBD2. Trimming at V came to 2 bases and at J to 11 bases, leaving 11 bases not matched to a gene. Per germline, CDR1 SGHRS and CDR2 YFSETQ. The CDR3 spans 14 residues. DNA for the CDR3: TGCGCCAGCAGCTTAGCGGGGGCCTACAATGAGCAGTACTTC. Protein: CASSLAGAYNEQYF.

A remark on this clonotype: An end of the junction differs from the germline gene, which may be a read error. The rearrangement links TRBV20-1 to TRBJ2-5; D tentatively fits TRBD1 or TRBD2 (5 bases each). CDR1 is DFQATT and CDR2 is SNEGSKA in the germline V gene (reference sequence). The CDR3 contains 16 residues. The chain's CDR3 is CSAPVGATRIAEAQYF. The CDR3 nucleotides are TGCAGTGCCCCGGTCGGGGCCACCAGGATTGCAGAGGCCCAGTACTTC.

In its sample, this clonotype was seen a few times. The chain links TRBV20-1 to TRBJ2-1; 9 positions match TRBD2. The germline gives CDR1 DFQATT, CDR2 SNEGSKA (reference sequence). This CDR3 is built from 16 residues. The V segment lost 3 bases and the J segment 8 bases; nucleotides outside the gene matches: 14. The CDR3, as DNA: TGCAGTGCTAGGGGTGGCCGCGGGGGGGGTAGCTATGAGCAGTTCTTC. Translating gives CSARGGRGGGSYEQFF.

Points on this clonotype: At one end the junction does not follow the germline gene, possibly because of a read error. CDR3 region: CASSLVSGGRSHNEQFF. The CDR3 DNA is TGTGCCAGCAGCTTAGTTTCCGGGGGGCGCTCCCACAATGAGCAGTTCTTC. The J gene is TRBJ2-1, the V gene TRBV7-6, with a tentative D call TRBD2 (7 bases). Germline-derived CDR1 and CDR2 are SGHVS and FNYEAQ. CDR3 size: 17 residues.

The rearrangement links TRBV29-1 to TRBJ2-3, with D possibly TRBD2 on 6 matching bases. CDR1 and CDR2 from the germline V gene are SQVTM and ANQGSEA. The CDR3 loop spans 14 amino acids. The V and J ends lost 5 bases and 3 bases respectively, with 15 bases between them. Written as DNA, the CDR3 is TGCAGCGTTCCTGTCCGGGAGTATACAGATACGCAGTATTTT. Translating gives CSVPVREYTDTQYF.

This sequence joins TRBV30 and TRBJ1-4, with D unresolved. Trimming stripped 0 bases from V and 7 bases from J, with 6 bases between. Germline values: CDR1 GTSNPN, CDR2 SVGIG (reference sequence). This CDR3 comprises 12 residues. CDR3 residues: CAWSVSVEKLFF. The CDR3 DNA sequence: TGTGCCTGGAGTGTATCGGTTGAAAAACTGTTTTTT. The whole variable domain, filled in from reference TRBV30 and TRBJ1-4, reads SQTIHQWPATLVQPVGSPLSLECTVEGTSNPNLYWYRQAAGRGLQLLFYSVGIGQISSEVPQNLSASRPQDRQFILSSKKLLLSDSGFYLCAWSVSVEKLFFGSGTQLSVL.